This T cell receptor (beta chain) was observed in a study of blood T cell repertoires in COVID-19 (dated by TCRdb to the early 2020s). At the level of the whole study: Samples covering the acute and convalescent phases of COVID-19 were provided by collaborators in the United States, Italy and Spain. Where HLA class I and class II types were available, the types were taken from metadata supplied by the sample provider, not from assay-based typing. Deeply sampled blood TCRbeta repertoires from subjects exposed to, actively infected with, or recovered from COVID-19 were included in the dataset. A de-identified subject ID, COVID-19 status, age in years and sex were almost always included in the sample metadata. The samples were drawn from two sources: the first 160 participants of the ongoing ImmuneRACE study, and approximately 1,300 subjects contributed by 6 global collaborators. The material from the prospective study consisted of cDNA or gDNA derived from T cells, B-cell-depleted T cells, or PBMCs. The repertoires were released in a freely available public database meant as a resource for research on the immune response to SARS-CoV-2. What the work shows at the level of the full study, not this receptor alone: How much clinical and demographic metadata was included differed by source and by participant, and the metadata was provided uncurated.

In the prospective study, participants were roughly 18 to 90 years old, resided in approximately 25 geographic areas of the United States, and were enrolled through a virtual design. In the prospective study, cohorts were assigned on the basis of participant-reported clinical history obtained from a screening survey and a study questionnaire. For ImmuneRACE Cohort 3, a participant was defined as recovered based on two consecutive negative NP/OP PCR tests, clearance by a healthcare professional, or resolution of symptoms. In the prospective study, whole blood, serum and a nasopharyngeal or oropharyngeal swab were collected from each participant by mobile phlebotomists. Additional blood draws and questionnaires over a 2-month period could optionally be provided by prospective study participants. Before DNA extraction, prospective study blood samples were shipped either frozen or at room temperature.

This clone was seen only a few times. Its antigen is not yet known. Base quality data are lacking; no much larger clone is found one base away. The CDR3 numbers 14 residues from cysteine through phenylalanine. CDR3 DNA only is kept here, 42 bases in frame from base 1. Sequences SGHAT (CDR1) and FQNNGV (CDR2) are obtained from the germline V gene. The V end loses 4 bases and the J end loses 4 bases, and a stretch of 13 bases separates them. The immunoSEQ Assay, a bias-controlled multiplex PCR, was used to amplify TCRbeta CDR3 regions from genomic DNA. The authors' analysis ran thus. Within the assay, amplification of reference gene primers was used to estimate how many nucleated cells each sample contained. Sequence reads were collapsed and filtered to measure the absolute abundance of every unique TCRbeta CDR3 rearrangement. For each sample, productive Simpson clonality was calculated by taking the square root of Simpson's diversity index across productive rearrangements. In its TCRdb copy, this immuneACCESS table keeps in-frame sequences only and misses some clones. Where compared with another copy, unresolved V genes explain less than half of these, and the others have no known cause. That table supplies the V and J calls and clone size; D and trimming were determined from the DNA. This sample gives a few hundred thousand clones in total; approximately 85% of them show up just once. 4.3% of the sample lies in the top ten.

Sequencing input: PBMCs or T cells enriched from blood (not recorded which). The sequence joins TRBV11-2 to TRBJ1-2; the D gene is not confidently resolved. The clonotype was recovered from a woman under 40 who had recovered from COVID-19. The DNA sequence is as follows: TGTGCCAGCAGCTCGCGGGAGGACCTCTATGGCTACACCTTC. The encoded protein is CASSSREDLYGYTF.